One and the same sample provided the 9 T cell receptor beta chains below, sequenced in a study of human T cells and chemical hapten exposure. Sample time point: patch test 2, 6 weeks after DPC sensitization. As for treatment: therapeutic diphenylcyclopropenone sensitization with weekly scalp DPC. TCRdb recomputed calls from the RACE reads with MiXCR, one row per CDR3 protein. The data contain hundreds of thousands of distinct CDR3 sequences, nearly 6.5% of them seen just once; the ten biggest clones take up 4.5% to 6%. Here the sequenced sample was whole blood, taken in connection with sensitization to the hapten diphenylcyclopropenone (DPC). The source of these receptors is a woman younger than 30 with alopecia areata. Some clones in this sample may be carry-over from other donors' samples.

This clonotype was counted many times. The CDR3 spells CSADPPNSPLHF. CDR3 coding DNA: TGCAGTGCTGACCCTCCCAATTCACCCCTCCACTTT. The chain has TRBV20-1 and TRBJ1-6, with D uncertain. This CDR3 is 12 amino acids long. The V gene lost 5 bases and the J gene lost 7 bases, with 9 bases spanning the gap. The germline V gene encodes CDR1 DFQATT and CDR2 SNEGSKA (reference sequence).

At least ten counts were recorded for this clonotype. The V gene is TRBV4-1, the J gene TRBJ1-2; 7 bases match TRBD1. This CDR3 has 14 amino acids. Germline V gives CDR1 MGHRA, CDR2 YSYEKL. V was clipped by 4 bases and J by 6 bases; unmatched bases: 8. CDR3 sequence: CASSRQGIIDGYTF. Here the CDR3 DNA reads TGCGCCAGCAGCCGACAGGGAATAATTGATGGCTACACCTTC.

The rearrangement uses TRBV7-3 and TRBJ2-3; 11 nucleotides line up with TRBD1. After removal of 5 bases from V and 4 bases from J, the junction contained 5 bases not matched to a gene. Germline assignment: CDR1 SGHTA and CDR2 FQGTGA. CDR3 length: 15 amino acids. CDR3 protein: CASSTWTGGPDTQYF. CDR3 in DNA: TGTGCCAGCAGCACGTGGACAGGGGGCCCAGATACGCAGTATTTT.

This clonotype was detected only a few times. The V and J genes are TRBV3-1 and TRBJ2-5, with D perhaps TRBD1 (6 bases). V was cut by 1 base and J by 1 base, with 7 bases left in between. CDR1 LGHDT and CDR2 YNNKEL come from the germline V gene (reference sequence). CDR3 length: 14 residues. The CDR3 spells CASSQGDTQETQYF. The CDR3 DNA sequence: TGTGCCAGCAGCCAAGGGGACACCCAAGAGACCCAGTACTTC.

The gene calls are TRBV13 and TRBJ1-1; D may be TRBD1 (5 bases). This CDR3 spans 15 amino acids. Trimming shortened V by 6 bases and J by 1 base, and 15 bases separated the two germline ends. Germline assignment: CDR1 PRHDT and CDR2 FYEKMQ (reference sequence). CDR3 DNA sequence: TGTGCCAGCAGGTCGGGGGGGAAGTCGAACACTGAAGCTTTCTTT. It translates to CASRSGGKSNTEAFF.

In its sample, this clonotype was seen a few times. V usage is TRBV6-4 and J usage is TRBJ2-2; no reliable D call. Per the germline V gene, CDR1 is MRHNA and CDR2 is SNTAGT. The CDR3 sequence is 13 residues long. Trimming stripped 8 bases from V and 3 bases from J, with 10 bases between. CDR3 in amino acids: CASRWSYTGELFF. CDR3 DNA: TGTGCCAGCCGTTGGAGTTACACCGGGGAGCTGTTTTTT.

This clonotype was found a few times. The CDR3 loop reads CASSLFRGAGESPLHF. DNA for the CDR3: TGTGCCAGCAGCTTATTCCGGGGAGCGGGAGAATCACCCCTCCACTTT. The rearrangement links TRBV7-2 to TRBJ1-6; no clear D gene. Trimming removed 2 bases from V and 10 bases from J, with 18 bases in between. Germline CDR1 reads SGHTA; CDR2 reads FQGNSA. The CDR3 has 16 residues.

This clonotype was counted ten times or more. V gene TRBV12-3 or TRBV12-4 combines with J gene TRBJ1-6, with D tentatively TRBD1 (6 bases). The CDR3 contains 13 residues. The V end was cut by 5 bases, the J end by 14 bases, with 16 bases between. CDR3 sequence reads: CASSLSRDTALHF. CDR3 sequence (DNA): TGTGCCAGCAGTCTCAGCCGGGACACGGCCCTCCACTTT.

This clonotype came up a few times. The chain recombines TRBV7-9 with TRBJ2-1; TRBD2 agrees at 7 bases. The CDR3 has 15 amino acids. Germline V CDR1 and CDR2: SEHNR, FQNEAQ (reference sequence). With V trimmed by 3 bases and J by 1 base, 3 bases remained unmatched. The CDR3 region is CASSLTAGSYNEQFF. The DNA for the CDR3 is TGTGCCAGCAGCTTGACAGCGGGATCCTACAATGAGCAGTTCTTC.